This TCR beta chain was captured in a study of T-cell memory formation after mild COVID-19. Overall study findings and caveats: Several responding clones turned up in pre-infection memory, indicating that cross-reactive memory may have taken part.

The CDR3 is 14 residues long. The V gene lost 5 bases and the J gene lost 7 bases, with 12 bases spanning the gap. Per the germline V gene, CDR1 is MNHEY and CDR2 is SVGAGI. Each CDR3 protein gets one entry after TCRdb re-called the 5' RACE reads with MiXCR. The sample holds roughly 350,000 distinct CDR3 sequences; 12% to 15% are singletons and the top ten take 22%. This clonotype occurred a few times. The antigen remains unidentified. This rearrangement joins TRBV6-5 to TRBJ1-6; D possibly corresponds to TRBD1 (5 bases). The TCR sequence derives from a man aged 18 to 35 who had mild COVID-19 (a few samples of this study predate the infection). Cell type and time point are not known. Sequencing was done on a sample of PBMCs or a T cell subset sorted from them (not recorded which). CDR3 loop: CASSRPGVNSPLHF. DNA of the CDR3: TGTGCCAGCAGTCGCCCGGGGGTCAATTCACCCCTCCACTTT.